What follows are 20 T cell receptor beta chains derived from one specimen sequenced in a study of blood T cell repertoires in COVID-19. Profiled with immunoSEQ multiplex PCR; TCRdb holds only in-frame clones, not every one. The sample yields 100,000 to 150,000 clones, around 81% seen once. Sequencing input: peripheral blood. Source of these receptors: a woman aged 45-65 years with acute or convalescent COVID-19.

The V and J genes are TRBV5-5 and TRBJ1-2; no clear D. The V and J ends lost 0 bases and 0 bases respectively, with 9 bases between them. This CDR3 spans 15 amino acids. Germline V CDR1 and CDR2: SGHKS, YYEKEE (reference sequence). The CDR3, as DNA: TGTGCCAGCAGCTTGGGGCCCCTTCCTAACTATGGCTACACCTTC. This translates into CASSLGPLPNYGYTF.

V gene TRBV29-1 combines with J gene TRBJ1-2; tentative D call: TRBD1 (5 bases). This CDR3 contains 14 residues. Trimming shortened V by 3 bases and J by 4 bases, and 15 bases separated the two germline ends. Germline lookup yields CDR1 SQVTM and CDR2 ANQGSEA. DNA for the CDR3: TGCAGCGTTGATCAGTCGACAGTTTTCTATGGCTACACCTTC. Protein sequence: CSVDQSTVFYGYTF. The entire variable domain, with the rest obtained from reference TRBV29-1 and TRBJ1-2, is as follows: SAVISQKPSRDICQRGTSLTIQCQVDSQVTMMFWYRQQPGQSLTLIATANQGSEATYESGFVIDKFPISRPNLTFSTLTVSNMSPEDSSIYLCSVDQSTVFYGYTFGSGTRLTVV.

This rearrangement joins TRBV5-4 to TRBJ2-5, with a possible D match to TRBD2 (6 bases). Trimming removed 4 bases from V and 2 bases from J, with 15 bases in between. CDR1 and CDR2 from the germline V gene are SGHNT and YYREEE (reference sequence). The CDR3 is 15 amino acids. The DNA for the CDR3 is TGTGCCAGCAGCCCCGGGAGTTTCGGACAAGAGACCCAGTACTTC. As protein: CASSPGSFGQETQYF.

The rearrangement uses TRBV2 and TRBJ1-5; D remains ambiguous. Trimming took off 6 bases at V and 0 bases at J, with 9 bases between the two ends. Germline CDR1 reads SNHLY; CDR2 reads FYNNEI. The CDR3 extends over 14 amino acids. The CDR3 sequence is CASRGGYSNQPQHF. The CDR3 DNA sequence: TGTGCCAGCAGAGGCGGGTATAGCAATCAGCCCCAGCATTTT.

CDR3 nucleotides: TGTGCCAGCAGCTTGGGGCTAGTTTCCGGGGAGCTGTTTTTT. Translated: CASSLGLVSGELFF. The chain combines TRBV5-5 with TRBJ2-2; D ambiguous. CDR3 length equals 14 residues. Germline values: CDR1 SGHKS, CDR2 YYEKEE (reference sequence). The V gene lost 0 bases and the J gene lost 6 bases, with 9 bases spanning the gap.

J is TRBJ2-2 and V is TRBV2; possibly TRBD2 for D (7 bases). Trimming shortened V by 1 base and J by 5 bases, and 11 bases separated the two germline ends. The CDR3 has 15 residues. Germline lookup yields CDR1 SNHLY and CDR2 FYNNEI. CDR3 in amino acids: CASSEVGGRTGELFF. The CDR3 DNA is TGTGCCAGCAGTGAAGTGGGGGGGCGAACCGGGGAGCTGTTTTTT.

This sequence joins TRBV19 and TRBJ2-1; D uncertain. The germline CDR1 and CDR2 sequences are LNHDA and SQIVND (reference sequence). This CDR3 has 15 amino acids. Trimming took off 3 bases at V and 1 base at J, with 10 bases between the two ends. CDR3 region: CASSITSASYNEQFF. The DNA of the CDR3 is TGTGCCAGTAGTATCACATCCGCTTCCTACAATGAGCAGTTCTTC.

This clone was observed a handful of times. CDR3 coding DNA: TGTGCCAGCAGTTACTCACAGGGCGGCACTGAAGCTTTCTTT. Its protein is CASSYSQGGTEAFF. The V and J genes are TRBV6-5 and TRBJ1-1; D may be TRBD1 (6 bases). CDR1 is MNHEY and CDR2 is SVGAGI in the germline V gene. The CDR3 spans 14 residues. V dropped 0 bases and J dropped 4 bases, with 9 bases sitting between them.

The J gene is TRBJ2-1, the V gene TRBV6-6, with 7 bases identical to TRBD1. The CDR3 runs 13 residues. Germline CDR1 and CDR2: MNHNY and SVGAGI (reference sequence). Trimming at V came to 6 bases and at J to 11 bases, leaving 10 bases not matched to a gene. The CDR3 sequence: CASRMTSTGKQFF. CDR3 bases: TGTGCCAGCAGGATGACATCGACAGGGAAGCAGTTCTTC.

CDR3 coding DNA: TGTGCCAGCAGCTCAAGTCTGGACAGGGACTACGAGCAGTACTTC. Protein: CASSSSLDRDYEQYF. This rearrangement joins TRBV16 to TRBJ2-7; 8 bases are shared with TRBD1. CDR1 is KGHSY and CDR2 is FQNENV in the germline V gene. V lost 5 bases and J lost 3; bases outside the gene matches: 9. The CDR3 is 15 residues long.

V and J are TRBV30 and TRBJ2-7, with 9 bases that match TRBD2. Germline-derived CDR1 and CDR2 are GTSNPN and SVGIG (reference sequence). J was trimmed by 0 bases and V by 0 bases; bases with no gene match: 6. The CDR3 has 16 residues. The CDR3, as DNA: TGTGCCTGGAGTGTTCCCAGCGGGGGGACCTCCTACGAGCAGTACTTC. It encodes CAWSVPSGGTSYEQYF.

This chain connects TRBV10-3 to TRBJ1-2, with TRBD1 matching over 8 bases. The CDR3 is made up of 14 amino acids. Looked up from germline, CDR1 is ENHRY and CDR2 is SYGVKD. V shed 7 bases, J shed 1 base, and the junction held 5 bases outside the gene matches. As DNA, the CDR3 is TGTGCCATCACAGACAGGGGCGGTAACTATGGCTACACCTTC. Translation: CAITDRGGNYGYTF.

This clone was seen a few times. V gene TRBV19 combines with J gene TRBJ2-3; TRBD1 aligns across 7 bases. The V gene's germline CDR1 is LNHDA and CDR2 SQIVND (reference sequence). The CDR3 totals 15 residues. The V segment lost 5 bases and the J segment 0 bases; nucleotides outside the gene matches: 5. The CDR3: CASSLGTASTDTQYF. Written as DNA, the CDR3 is TGTGCCAGTAGTCTGGGGACAGCTAGCACAGATACGCAGTATTTT.

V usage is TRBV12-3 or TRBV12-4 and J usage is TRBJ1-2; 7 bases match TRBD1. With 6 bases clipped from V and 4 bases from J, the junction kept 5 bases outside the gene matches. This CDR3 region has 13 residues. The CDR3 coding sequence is TGTGCCAGCAGGGGTCAGGGGGGCTATGGCTACACCTTC. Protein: CASRGQGGYGYTF.

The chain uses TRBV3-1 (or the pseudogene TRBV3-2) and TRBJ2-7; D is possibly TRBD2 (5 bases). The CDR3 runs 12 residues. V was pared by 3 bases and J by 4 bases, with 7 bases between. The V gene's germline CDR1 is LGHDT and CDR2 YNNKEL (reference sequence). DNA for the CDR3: TGTGCCAGCAGCCAGGGAGTTTACGAGCAGTACTTC. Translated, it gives CASSQGVYEQYF.

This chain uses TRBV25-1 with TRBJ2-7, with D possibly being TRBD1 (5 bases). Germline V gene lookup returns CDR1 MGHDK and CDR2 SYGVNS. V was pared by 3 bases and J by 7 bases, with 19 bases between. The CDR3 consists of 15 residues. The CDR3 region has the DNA TGTGCCAGCAGTGACCGCGCCAGGGCCGCCAGTGAGCAGTACTTC. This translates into CASSDRARAASEQYF.

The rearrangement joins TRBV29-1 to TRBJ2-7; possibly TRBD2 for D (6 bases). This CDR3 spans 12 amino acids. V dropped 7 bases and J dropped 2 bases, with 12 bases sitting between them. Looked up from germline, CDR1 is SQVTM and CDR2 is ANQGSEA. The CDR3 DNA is TGCAGCGGTGGGGGAGGCGCCTACGAGCAGTACTTC. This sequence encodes CSGGGGAYEQYF.

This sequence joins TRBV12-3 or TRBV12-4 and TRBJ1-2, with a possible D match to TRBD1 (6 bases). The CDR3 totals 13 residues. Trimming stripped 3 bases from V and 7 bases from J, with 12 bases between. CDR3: CASSFPQGTGYTF. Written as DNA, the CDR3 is TGTGCCAGCAGTTTCCCCCAGGGGACTGGCTACACCTTC.

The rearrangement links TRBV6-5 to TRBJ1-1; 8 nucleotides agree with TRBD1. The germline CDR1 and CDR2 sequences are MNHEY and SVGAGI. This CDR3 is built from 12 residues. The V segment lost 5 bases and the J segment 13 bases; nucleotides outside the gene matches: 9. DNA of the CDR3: TGTGCCAGCAGTCCAAGGACAGGGATAGTTTTCTTT. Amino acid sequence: CASSPRTGIVFF.

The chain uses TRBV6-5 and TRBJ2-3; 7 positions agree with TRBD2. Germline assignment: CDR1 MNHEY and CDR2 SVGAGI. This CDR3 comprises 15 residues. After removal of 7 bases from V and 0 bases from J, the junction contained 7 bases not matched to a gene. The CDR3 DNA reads TGTGCCAGCACCACGGGACTATTAAGCACAGATACGCAGTATTTT. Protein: CASTTGLLSTDTQYF.